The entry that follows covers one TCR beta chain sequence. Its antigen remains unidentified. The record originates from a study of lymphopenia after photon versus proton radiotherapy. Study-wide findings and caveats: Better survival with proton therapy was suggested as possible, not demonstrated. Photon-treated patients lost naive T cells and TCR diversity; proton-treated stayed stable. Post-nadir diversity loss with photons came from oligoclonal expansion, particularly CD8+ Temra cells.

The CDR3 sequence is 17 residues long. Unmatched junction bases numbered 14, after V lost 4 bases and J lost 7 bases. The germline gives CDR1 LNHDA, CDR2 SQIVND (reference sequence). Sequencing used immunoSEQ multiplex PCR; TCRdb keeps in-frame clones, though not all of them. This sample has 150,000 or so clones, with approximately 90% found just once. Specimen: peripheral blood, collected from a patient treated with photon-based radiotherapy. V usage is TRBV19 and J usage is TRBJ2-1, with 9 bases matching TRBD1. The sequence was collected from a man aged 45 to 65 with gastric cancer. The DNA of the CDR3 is TGTGCCAGTAGTAGGGACAGGGCCAGAACCCTTAGAAATGAGCAGTTCTTC. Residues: CASSRDRARTLRNEQFF.